One and the same sample provided the 8 T cell receptor beta chains below, sequenced in a study of T cell responses to AZD1222 COVID-19 vaccine. Method: immunoSEQ multiplex PCR; TCRdb's copy keeps in-frame clones and lacks some. The table lists over 95,000 clones, more than 90% of them singletons, with 12% in the top ten. The material was peripheral blood, obtained on day 0 of AZD1222 vaccination. These receptors were obtained from an adult in good health.

This chain connects TRBV19 to TRBJ2-2, with 9 bases lining up with TRBD2. V was pared by 1 base and J by 6 bases, with 9 bases of the junction left unmatched. The germline CDR1 and CDR2 sequences are LNHDA and SQIVND (reference sequence). This CDR3 comprises 17 residues. CDR3 in amino acids: CASSIGRVAGVAGELFF. The CDR3 coding sequence is TGTGCCAGTAGTATAGGTCGGGTAGCGGGAGTCGCCGGGGAGCTGTTTTTT.

The V and J genes are TRBV6-5 and TRBJ2-2; D call uncertain. The CDR3 contains 15 residues. The germline V gene encodes CDR1 MNHEY and CDR2 SVGAGI. Trimming took 0 bases from V and 7 from J, leaving 12 bases between them. The CDR3 coding sequence is TGTGCCAGCAGTTACTCGAAGGGAACCGGCGGGGAGCTGTTTTTT. The encoded protein is CASSYSKGTGGELFF.

The chain uses TRBV3-1 (or the pseudogene TRBV3-2) and TRBJ2-1, with TRBD2 matching over 16 bases. The CDR3 has 17 residues. Germline values: CDR1 LGHDT, CDR2 YNNKEL (reference sequence). Trimming removed 0 bases from V and 10 bases from J; junction bases left unmatched: 6. The CDR3 nucleotides read TGTGCCAGCAGCCAAGATTTTGGGACTAGCGGGGGGGACGAGCAGTTCTTC. Residues: CASSQDFGTSGGDEQFF.

This chain uses TRBV28 with TRBJ1-2; possibly TRBD1 for D (5 bases). The V gene lost 2 bases and the J gene lost 5 bases, with 12 bases spanning the gap. In germline, CDR1 is MDHEN, CDR2 SYDVKM. This CDR3 is built from 14 residues. The CDR3 sequence: CASSLGGSRYGYTF. CDR3 coding DNA: TGTGCCAGCAGTTTAGGGGGGTCAAGGTATGGCTACACCTTC.

J is TRBJ2-1 and V is TRBV15, with a possible D match to TRBD2 (7 bases). Germline V gives CDR1 LNHNV, CDR2 YYDKDF (reference sequence). Trimming shortened V by 1 base and J by 0 bases, and 19 bases separated the two germline ends. The CDR3 spans 19 residues. The CDR3 protein is CATSRAGGVRGGSYNEQFF. CDR3 sequence (DNA): TGTGCCACCAGCAGAGCAGGCGGGGTGAGGGGGGGCTCCTACAATGAGCAGTTCTTC.

The chain uses TRBV2 and TRBJ2-7; no clear D gene. This CDR3 is built from 11 residues. Germline CDR1 is SNHLY and CDR2 is FYNNEI. V gave up 5 bases and J gave up 2 bases, with 4 bases separating them. The CDR3 region is CASSLTYEQYF. CDR3 DNA sequence: TGTGCCAGCAGTTTAACCTACGAGCAGTACTTC.

This clone occurred once. V usage is TRBV27 and J usage is TRBJ1-5; TRBD1 might be the D (5 bases). The CDR3 has 15 residues. The ends were cut back, 0 bases at V and 7 bases at J, with 13 bases in the middle. Germline V CDR1 and CDR2: MNHEY, SMNVEV (reference sequence). DNA for the CDR3: TGTGCCAGCAGTTTATCAGCAGGGCCCAGGCAGCCCCAGCATTTT. Translated, it gives CASSLSAGPRQPQHF.

The chain is built from TRBV18 and TRBJ2-5; 11 bases fit TRBD1. The CDR3 length is 20 residues. The germline V gene has CDR1 KGHSH and CDR2 LQKENI. Trimming at V came to 3 bases and at J to 2 bases, leaving 17 bases not matched to a gene. The CDR3 reads CASSPGDRGIPTTRQETQYF. DNA of the CDR3: TGTGCCAGCTCACCGGGGGACAGGGGGATCCCCACCACCAGGCAAGAGACCCAGTACTTC.